This TCR beta chain came from a study of beta chain features in type 1 diabetes. Sorting that relied on CD45RO/CCR7/CD25/CD127/CD95/CD27 yielded CD4+ naive, central memory, regulatory and stem cell-like memory cells. Once sorted, every population was more than 98% pure. CDR1 is MNHEY, CDR2 SMNVEV, per germline (reference sequence). The CDR3 runs 13 residues. V lost 6 bases to trimming and J lost 6 bases; unmatched junction nucleotides: 7. The table lists this clone with a few counts. Its specificity is not known. Expressed TCRB transcripts were sequenced because the entire RNA isolate underwent reverse transcription. Clones were sequenced by immunoSEQ multiplex PCR, and TCRdb holds only the in-frame ones, with some missing. The sample has 150,000 to 200,000 clones, less than 9.5% seen once. Study-level points and caveats: Equally in patients and controls, PCR might preferentially amplify shorter templates.

The sample consisted of central memory CD4+ T cells from blood. The sequence came from a woman between 18 and 29 years old in good health. The V call is TRBV27, the J call TRBJ1-2; 7 positions agree with TRBD1. The CDR3 coding sequence is TGTGCCAGCAGACCTCGGGACAGTAATGGCTACACCTTC. This sequence encodes CASRPRDSNGYTF.